The sequence of this T cell receptor (beta chain) was determined in a study of graft-versus-host responses after intestinal transplantation. Overall study context: Recipients uniformly received anti-thymocyte globulin induction, followed by tacrolimus and steroids for 3 to 4 years. Regarding the study as a whole: Recipient marrow held GvH clones, some first seen in ileum or blood. Within the allografts of patients who had graft-donor T cell macrochimerism, graft-versus-host to host-versus-graft clonal ratios were high. Early post-transplant declines in HvG were associated with peak levels of circulating GvH clones.

V lost 0 bases, J lost 0 bases, and 15 bases lay in between. This CDR3 has 17 residues. The germline CDR1 and CDR2 sequences are SGHVT and SQSDAQ. TCRdb's copy holds only in-frame clones and misses some; the assay was immunoSEQ multiplex PCR. The top ten clones hold less than 25% of a sample with some 40,000 clones, about 93% of them seen once. In the case of this clone: As yet, its antigen is unknown.

This specimen was unstimulated CD8+ T cells sorted from spleen or lymph node cells, taken before transplant. The V and J genes are TRBV7-4 and TRBJ2-7; D might be TRBD1 (5 bases). This TCR derives from a human donor who was the organ donor for an intestinal transplant. DNA for the CDR3: TGTGCCAGCAGCTTAGCGCTCCAGGGCCGCAGCTCCTACGAGCAGTACTTC. It yields the protein CASSLALQGRSSYEQYF.